The following is a TCR beta chain sequence with its context. V gave up 0 bases and J gave up 2 bases, with 3 bases separating them. CDR1 and CDR2 from the germline V gene are SGHKS and YYEKEE (reference sequence). This CDR3 has 13 residues. Sequenced by immunoSEQ multiplex PCR; TCRdb stores in-frame clones only, minus some. The sample shows millions of clones, more than 85% of them seen only once. This specimen comes from a study of shared clonotypes between healthy human individuals. The naive CD8 subset, CD45RO-negative cells positively selected for CCR7, excluded terminally differentiated effector memory CD45RA+ cells.

Sequences were obtained from naive CD8+ T cells from PBMCs. The source is a man between 18 and 29 years old in good health. Some clones in this sample may be carry-over from other donors' samples. This chain uses TRBV5-5 with TRBJ2-1; no clear D gene. The CDR3 DNA reads as TGTGCCAGCAGCTTGGTACCCTACAATGAGCAGTTCTTC. Its translation: CASSLVPYNEQFF.